This is a list of T cell receptor beta chains from one sample in a study of identical twins' blood T cells. TCRdb re-called the 5' RACE reads through MiXCR, storing one row per CDR3 protein. The sample shows fewer than 450,000 distinct CDR3 sequences, 28% of them seen only once. What was sequenced was PBMCs. The receptors were sampled from a woman aged 18-50 years in good health. Both conserved end residues are part of each CDR3. Fields, in order: V gene, clone size, J gene, D gene, CDR3 protein, CDR3 DNA. The D gene is left open where the match is weak. Where a row states a size, it is once, few, many or the class of an expanded clone; other rows omit it.

v_call: TRBV19
clone_size: -
j_call: TRBJ2-7
d_call: -
cdr3_aa: CASSYGQRYEQYF
cdr3_nt: TGTGCCAGTAGCTACGGACAGCGCTACGAGCAGTACTTC

v_call: TRBV13
clone_size: -
j_call: TRBJ2-3
d_call: -
cdr3_aa: CASSPRLATDTQYF
cdr3_nt: TGTGCCAGCAGCCCCCGACTCGCAACAGATACGCAGTATTTT

v_call: TRBV11-3
clone_size: -
j_call: TRBJ2-2
d_call: -
cdr3_aa: CASSSYPTGELFF
cdr3_nt: TGTGCCAGCAGCTCGTATCCCACCGGGGAGCTGTTTTTT

v_call: TRBV19
clone_size: -
j_call: TRBJ2-3
d_call: -
cdr3_aa: CASSIRVSTDTQYF
cdr3_nt: TGTGCCAGTAGTATCCGAGTAAGCACAGATACGCAGTATTTT

v_call: TRBV29-1
clone_size: -
j_call: TRBJ1-1
d_call: TRBD1
cdr3_aa: CSVWTGSTEAFF
cdr3_nt: TGCAGCGTTTGGACAGGGAGCACTGAAGCTTTCTTT

v_call: TRBV20-1
clone_size: -
j_call: TRBJ1-2
d_call: -
cdr3_aa: CSARDWGGGDYGYTF
cdr3_nt: TGCAGTGCTAGAGATTGGGGAGGGGGAGACTATGGCTACACCTTC

v_call: TRBV5-1
clone_size: once
j_call: TRBJ2-2
d_call: -
cdr3_aa: CASSLSPRVGTGEQFF
cdr3_nt: TGCGCCAGCAGCTTGTCCCCCAGGGTTGGCACCGGGGAGCAGTTTTTT

v_call: TRBV7-2
clone_size: once
j_call: TRBJ2-3
d_call: TRBD2
cdr3_aa: CAGGSSPLAGGADTQYF
cdr3_nt: TGTGCCGGCGGATCATCTCCACTAGCGGGCGGGGCAGATACGCAGTATTTT

v_call: TRBV5-1
clone_size: many
j_call: TRBJ1-4
d_call: -
cdr3_aa: CASSTDGLNEKLFF
cdr3_nt: TGCGCCAGCAGCACGGACGGTCTGAATGAAAAACTGTTTTTT

v_call: TRBV29-1
clone_size: -
j_call: TRBJ1-1
d_call: -
cdr3_aa: CSVGVRNTEAFF
cdr3_nt: TGCAGCGTTGGGGTTAGGAACACTGAAGCTTTCTTT

v_call: TRBV10-3
clone_size: few
j_call: TRBJ1-5
d_call: -
cdr3_aa: CAISERISQPQHF
cdr3_nt: TGTGCCATCAGTGAGAGGATTTCTCAGCCCCAGCATTTT

v_call: TRBV18
clone_size: few
j_call: TRBJ2-1
d_call: TRBD1
cdr3_aa: CASSPTGVEQFF
cdr3_nt: TGTGCCAGCTCACCCACAGGGGTGGAGCAGTTCTTC

v_call: TRBV12-3/TRBV12-4
clone_size: few
j_call: TRBJ2-1
d_call: TRBD2
cdr3_aa: CASRTHGGAENEQFF
cdr3_nt: TGTGCCAGCAGGACCCACGGGGGGGCCGAGAATGAGCAGTTCTTC

v_call: TRBV5-1
clone_size: few
j_call: TRBJ2-7
d_call: TRBD2
cdr3_aa: CASSFTGGSYEQYF
cdr3_nt: TGCGCCAGCAGCTTTACCGGGGGGTCCTACGAGCAGTACTTC

v_call: TRBV29-1
clone_size: few
j_call: TRBJ1-2
d_call: TRBD1
cdr3_aa: CSVSAGQGDGYTF
cdr3_nt: TGCAGCGTTTCCGCCGGACAGGGAGATGGCTACACCTTC

v_call: TRBV3-1
clone_size: -
j_call: TRBJ2-1
d_call: -
cdr3_aa: CASSQVSVTYNEQFF
cdr3_nt: TGTGCCAGCAGCCAAGTTAGCGTAACCTACAATGAGCAGTTCTTC

v_call: TRBV3-1
clone_size: -
j_call: TRBJ1-1
d_call: -
cdr3_aa: CASSLSGTLSAFF
cdr3_nt: TGTGCCAGCAGCCTTAGCGGGACCCTGTCGGCTTTCTTT

v_call: TRBV2
clone_size: many
j_call: TRBJ1-2
d_call: TRBD1
cdr3_aa: CASSEMYGTGDGYTF
cdr3_nt: TGTGCCAGCAGTGAAATGTACGGGACAGGGGACGGCTACACCTTC

v_call: TRBV14
clone_size: few
j_call: TRBJ2-1
d_call: -
cdr3_aa: CASSQIASSYNEQFF
cdr3_nt: TGTGCCAGCAGCCAAATAGCGTCGTCCTACAATGAGCAGTTCTTC

v_call: TRBV20-1
clone_size: many
j_call: TRBJ2-7
d_call: -
cdr3_aa: CSAISPESSYEQYF
cdr3_nt: TGCAGTGCTATCTCTCCAGAAAGCTCCTACGAGCAGTACTTC

v_call: TRBV20-1
clone_size: -
j_call: TRBJ2-2
d_call: -
cdr3_aa: CSATRLNTGGLFF
cdr3_nt: TGCAGTGCTACTCGTCTGAACACCGGGGGGCTGTTTTTT

v_call: TRBV7-9
clone_size: -
j_call: TRBJ1-4
d_call: -
cdr3_aa: CASSSKTGATNEKLFF
cdr3_nt: TGTGCCAGCAGCTCTAAGACGGGGGCAACTAATGAAAAACTGTTTTTT

v_call: TRBV12-3/TRBV12-4
clone_size: many
j_call: TRBJ1-1
d_call: -
cdr3_aa: CASSLDGEAFF
cdr3_nt: TGTGCCAGCAGTTTGGACGGAGAAGCTTTCTTT